This note documents a single T cell receptor (beta chain) sequence. The antigen is unknown. This CDR3 contains 16 residues. The germline CDR1 and CDR2 sequences are SGHAT and FQNNGV. The data derive from a study of siplizumab effects on memory and regulatory T cells. General observations from the study: Tregs that proliferated in siplizumab cultures did not have their suppressive function confirmed. Naive-or-memory phenotypes were unassignable for roughly 80-97% of proliferating CD4+ or CD8+ clones. There were only a minor fraction of alloreactive clones that mapped to unstimulated subsets.

The repertoire was sequenced with immunoSEQ multiplex PCR; TCRdb's copy has only in-frame clones and lacks some. Among about 94,000 clones listed, roughly 94% were seen once. This TCR derives from a human donor in good health. The sequencing input was non-Treg CD4+ T cells sorted from blood. The V and J genes are TRBV11-2 and TRBJ2-5; tentative D call: TRBD2 (5 bases). Judging by the DNA end, TRBJ2-7 fits better; the J call may be wrong. CDR3 in DNA: TGTGCCAGCAGCTTAGATCTGGCGGGCGGAGTGTACGAGCAGTACTTC. It encodes CASSLDLAGGVYEQYF.